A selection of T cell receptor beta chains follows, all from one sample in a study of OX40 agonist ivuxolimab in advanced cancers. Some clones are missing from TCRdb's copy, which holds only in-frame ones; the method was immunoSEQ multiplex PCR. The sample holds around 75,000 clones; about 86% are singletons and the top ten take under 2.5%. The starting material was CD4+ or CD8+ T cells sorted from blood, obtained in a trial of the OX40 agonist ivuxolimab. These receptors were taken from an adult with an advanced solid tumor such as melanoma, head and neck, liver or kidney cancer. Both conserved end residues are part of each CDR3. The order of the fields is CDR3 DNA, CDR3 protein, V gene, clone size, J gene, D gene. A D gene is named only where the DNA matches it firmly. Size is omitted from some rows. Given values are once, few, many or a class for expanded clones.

TGTGCCAGTCATCCCGGGACTAGCGGGAGAACGACAGATACGCAGTATTTT CASHPGTSGRTTDTQYF TRBV2 - TRBJ2-3 TRBD2
TGTGCCATCACCCCGGGACAGGGGGAGGCCTACGAGCAGTACTTC CAITPGQGEAYEQYF TRBV10-3 - TRBJ2-7 TRBD1
TGTGCCAGCAGTTCACCAACAGGTACCTACTATGGCTACACCTTC CASSSPTGTYYGYTF TRBV28 - TRBJ1-2 -
TGTGCCAGCAGCTTAGACGGCGGGAGCAATCAGCCCCAGCATTTT CASSLDGGSNQPQHF TRBV7-2 - TRBJ1-5 -
TGTGCCAGCACCAACTCTGGGGCCAACGTCCTGACTTTC CASTNSGANVLTF TRBV19 few TRBJ2-6 -
TGCGCCAGCAGCCAAGATGGCGCAGGGAGGCATGAAAAACTGTTTTTT CASSQDGAGRHEKLFF TRBV4-3 - TRBJ1-4 -
TGTGCCAGCACGAGGGCCACCTACGAGCAGTACTTC CASTRATYEQYF TRBV2 - TRBJ2-7 -
TGTGCCAGCAGTCCCGTGGACGGAGATAGCAATCAGCCCCAGCATTTT CASSPVDGDSNQPQHF TRBV28 few TRBJ1-5 -
TGTGCCAGCAGACCTGGGCCCTACAATGAGCAGTTCTTC CASRPGPYNEQFF TRBV2 - TRBJ2-1 -
TGTGCCCGCGGGGGGGGCGATAGGTCCTACAATGAGCAGTTCTTC CARGGGDRSYNEQFF TRBV21-1 - TRBJ2-1 -
TGTGCCAGTAGTGGCGGCCCGGGACAAGCCTCTGGAAACACCATATATTTT CASSGGPGQASGNTIYF TRBV19 - TRBJ1-3 -
TGTGCCAGCAGCTTAAAGGCAGGGGGCACGTACGAGCAGTACTTC CASSLKAGGTYEQYF TRBV7-3 - TRBJ2-7 TRBD1
TGTGCCTGGACAGGATGGAGGGGGATCGGGGAGCAGTACTTC CAWTGWRGIGEQYF TRBV30 - TRBJ2-7 -
TGTGCCATCAGTGGGAACAGGGGGCACAATCAGCCCCAGCATTTT CAISGNRGHNQPQHF TRBV10-3 - TRBJ1-5 TRBD1
TGTGCCAGCAGCCCCGCGAGGGATAGGCGTTCCTACGAGCAGTACTTC CASSPARDRRSYEQYF TRBV11-1 - TRBJ2-7 -
TGTGCCTGGAGTGTCCTTATTGGGGGGAGTTTAGATACGCAGTATTTT CAWSVLIGGSLDTQYF TRBV30 - TRBJ2-3 -